Listed below are T cell receptor beta chains from one sample, sequenced in a study of beta chain features in type 1 diabetes. Produced via immunoSEQ multiplex PCR; TCRdb's table is partial and in-frame only. Here the sample spans 500,000 to 850,000 clones, over 13% being singletons. Sequencing was performed on naive CD4+ T cells from blood. The receptors were sampled from a man aged 18 to 35 with type 1 diabetes. Both conserved end residues are part of each CDR3. The D gene is left open where the match is weak. Size is stated for part of the rows, as once, few or many counts, or as a class when the clone is expanded.

clone_size j_call v_call d_call cdr3_aa cdr3_nt
few TRBJ1-2 TRBV11-2 . CASSETGRRGYTF TGTGCCAGCAGCGAGACAGGCCGGCGAGGCTACACCTTC
few TRBJ2-2 TRBV2 . CASRGTSNTGELFF TGTGCCAGCAGGGGGACATCGAACACCGGGGAGCTGTTTTTT
. TRBJ1-2 TRBV4-1 . CASSLSDRPNYGYTF TGCGCCAGCAGCCTCTCGGACAGACCTAACTATGGCTACACCTTC
. TRBJ1-5 TRBV6-6 TRBD1 CASSTGTGVSNQPQHF TGTGCCAGCAGCACCGGGACAGGAGTTAGCAATCAGCCCCAGCATTTT
few TRBJ1-3 TRBV4-3 TRBD1 CASSQDRAGGIGNTIYF TGCGCCAGCAGCCAAGATCGGGCAGGGGGCATCGGAAACACCATATATTTT
few TRBJ1-5 TRBV6-1 . CASRVTGNQPQHF TGTGCCAGCAGAGTTACAGGGAATCAGCCCCAGCATTTT
. TRBJ1-4 TRBV4-3 TRBD1 CASSRQGGKLFF TGCGCCAGCAGCCGACAGGGCGGAAAACTGTTTTTT
few TRBJ1-4 TRBV6-6 . CASSYSPRGEKLFF TGTGCCAGCAGTTACTCCCCGCGCGGGGAAAAACTGTTTTTT
few TRBJ2-2 TRBV6-5 . CASSYSSVTGELFF TGTGCCAGCAGTTACTCGTCGGTCACCGGGGAGCTGTTTTTT
few TRBJ1-5 TRBV6-1 . CASSEARGSNQPQHF TGTGCCAGCAGTGAAGCCCGGGGATCCAATCAGCCCCAGCATTTT
few TRBJ2-1 TRBV5-1 . CASSLGGTSYNEQFF TGCGCCAGCAGCTTGGGAGGGACCTCCTACAATGAGCAGTTCTTC
. TRBJ2-1 TRBV6-5 TRBD1 CASSQGQGNSQFF TGTGCCAGCAGTCAGGGACAGGGAAATTCTCAGTTCTTC
. TRBJ2-6 TRBV4-1 TRBD1 CASSPGQGSTGANVLTF TGCGCCAGCAGCCCCGGACAGGGATCGACTGGGGCCAACGTCCTGACTTTC
. TRBJ2-1 TRBV2 TRBD1 CASRAGTDSYNEQFF TGTGCCAGCAGAGCCGGGACAGACTCCTACAATGAGCAGTTCTTC
. TRBJ2-3 TRBV5-1 TRBD2 CASSPFSSGQDTQYF TGCGCCAGCAGCCCCTTCTCTAGCGGGCAAGATACGCAGTATTTT
. TRBJ2-1 TRBV5-1 . CASSPLTVGSSNEQFF TGCGCCAGCAGCCCCTTAACCGTCGGGAGTAGCAATGAGCAGTTCTTC
few TRBJ2-5 TRBV11-2 . CASSSAPQETQYF TGTGCCAGCAGCTCAGCCCCCCAAGAGACCCAGTACTTC
. TRBJ2-3 TRBV5-1 TRBD2 CASSPGGREADTQYF TGCGCCAGCAGCCCTGGAGGGAGGGAGGCAGATACGCAGTATTTT
once TRBJ2-3 TRBV5-4 . CASSLVEPSLADTQYF TGTGCCAGCAGCTTGGTCGAGCCCTCTCTAGCAGATACGCAGTATTTT
few TRBJ1-5 TRBV7-2 TRBD1 CASSSPDRDRQPQHF TGTGCCAGCAGCTCCCCGGACAGGGATCGTCAGCCCCAGCATTTT
few TRBJ2-3 TRBV2 . CASSSGAWADTQYF TGTGCCAGCTCATCCGGGGCATGGGCAGATACGCAGTATTTT
few TRBJ2-3 TRBV7-2 . CASSPLYPGAQYF TGTGCCAGCAGCCCGCTTTACCCGGGTGCGCAGTATTTT
few TRBJ1-1 TRBV10-3 . CAITSGRWSTEAFF TGTGCCATCACCTCGGGACGGTGGAGCACTGAAGCTTTCTTT
. TRBJ1-2 TRBV28 . CASRPGVNYGYTF TGTGCCAGCCGCCCCGGGGTTAACTATGGCTACACCTTC
few TRBJ1-2 TRBV4-3 TRBD1 CASSHTSGGGGYTF TGCGCCAGCAGCCATACTTCAGGGGGCGGTGGCTACACCTTC
few TRBJ1-5 TRBV11-1 . CASSTDNNQPQHF TGTGCCAGCAGCACGGACAACAATCAGCCCCAGCATTTT
. TRBJ2-5 TRBV14 . CASSQSSASGETQYF TGTGCCAGCAGCCAATCAAGCGCCTCCGGAGAGACCCAGTACTTC
few TRBJ2-3 TRBV5-1 . CASSMGTGTDTQYF TGCGCCAGCAGCATGGGGACCGGCACAGATACGCAGTATTTT
. TRBJ2-7 TRBV5-4 TRBD2 CASSAGLTTTVYEQYF TGTGCCAGCAGCGCGGGACTAACAACGACCGTCTACGAGCAGTACTTC
. TRBJ1-1 TRBV7-2 TRBD1 CASSLSRDRGTEAFF TGTGCCAGCAGCTTATCGCGGGACAGAGGCACTGAAGCTTTCTTT
. TRBJ1-6 TRBV9 TRBD1 CASSARGANSPLHF TGTGCCAGCAGCGCCAGGGGGGCTAATTCACCCCTCCACTTT
few TRBJ2-7 TRBV5-1 TRBD1 CASSRGDSSYEQYF TGCGCCAGCAGCAGAGGGGACAGCTCCTACGAGCAGTACTTC
. TRBJ1-4 TRBV28 . CASRGDEKLFF TGTGCCAGCAGGGGGGATGAAAAACTGTTTTTT
few TRBJ2-1 TRBV18 . CASSPPGTVRNEQFF TGTGCCAGCTCACCACCAGGGACTGTGCGCAATGAGCAGTTCTTC
. TRBJ2-1 TRBV2 . CASSRERGYNEQFF TGTGCCAGCAGCCGTGAAAGGGGGTACAATGAGCAGTTCTTC
. TRBJ1-4 TRBV4-1 . CASSTQRGSRSEKLFF TGCGCCAGCTCCACCCAACGGGGGAGCCGGAGTGAAAAACTGTTTTTT
. TRBJ1-2 TRBV4-1 . CASSQVGAANYGYTF TGCGCCAGCAGCCAAGTGGGTGCCGCTAACTATGGCTACACCTTC
. TRBJ2-2 TRBV28 . CASSLTGANTGELFF TGTGCCAGCAGTCTTACGGGGGCGAACACCGGGGAGCTGTTTTTT
. TRBJ2-2 TRBV27 . CASKEGTGELFF TGTGCCAGCAAGGAGGGAACCGGGGAGCTGTTTTTT
. TRBJ2-1 TRBV5-1 . CASSLRRLLNEQFF TGCGCCAGCAGCTTGCGTCGGCTTCTGAATGAGCAGTTCTTC
few TRBJ2-7 TRBV6-5 . CASSTGLSYEQYF TGTGCCAGCAGTACGGGACTCTCCTACGAGCAGTACTTC
. TRBJ2-7 TRBV28 TRBD1 CASTAGTGMYEQYF TGTGCCAGCACCGCCGGGACAGGGATGTACGAGCAGTACTTC
. TRBJ2-5 TRBV4-2 TRBD2 CASSQVTSGGDFQETQYF TGTGCCAGCAGCCAAGTCACTAGCGGGGGGGATTTCCAAGAGACCCAGTACTTC
few TRBJ2-1 TRBV6-5 TRBD2 CASRPGLAENEQFF TGTGCCAGCAGGCCGGGACTAGCGGAGAATGAGCAGTTCTTC
. TRBJ1-5 TRBV5-1 . CASSLKGSHNQPQHF TGCGCCAGCAGCTTGAAAGGGAGCCACAATCAGCCCCAGCATTTT
few TRBJ2-7 TRBV6-6 TRBD2 CASSYPKREGRYEQYF TGTGCCAGCAGTTACCCGAAGCGGGAGGGCCGGTACGAGCAGTACTTC
. TRBJ1-4 TRBV30 . CAWNTGTNEKLFF TGTGCCTGGAATACCGGGACTAATGAAAAACTGTTTTTT
few TRBJ1-6 TRBV11-2 . CASSFTGNSPLHF TGTGCCAGCAGCTTTACAGGGAATTCACCCCTCCACTTT
few TRBJ1-1 TRBV6-1 . CASSEYGQMNTEAFF TGTGCCAGCAGTGAGTATGGGCAGATGAACACTGAAGCTTTCTTT
many TRBJ2-7 TRBV4-3 . CASSQDRYYEQYF TGCGCCAGCAGCCAAGACAGGTACTACGAGCAGTACTTC
. TRBJ1-3 TRBV30 . CAWSVPGARGNTIYF TGTGCCTGGAGTGTACCGGGGGCTCGAGGAAACACCATATATTTT
. TRBJ2-2 TRBV19 TRBD2 CASSSTGGAGTGELFF TGTGCCAGTAGTTCGACGGGAGGGGCTGGCACCGGGGAGCTGTTTTTT